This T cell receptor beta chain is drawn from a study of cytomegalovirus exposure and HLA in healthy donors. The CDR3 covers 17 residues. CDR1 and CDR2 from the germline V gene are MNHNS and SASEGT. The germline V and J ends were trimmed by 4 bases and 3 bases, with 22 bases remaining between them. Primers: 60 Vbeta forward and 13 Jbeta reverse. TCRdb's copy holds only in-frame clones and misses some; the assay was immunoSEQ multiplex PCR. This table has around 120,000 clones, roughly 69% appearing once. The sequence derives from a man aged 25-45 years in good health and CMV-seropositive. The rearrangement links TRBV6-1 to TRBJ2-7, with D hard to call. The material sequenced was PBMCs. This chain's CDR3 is CASSGALVGHRIYEQYF. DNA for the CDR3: TGTGCCAGCAGTGGAGCCCTGGTGGGCCACAGAATCTACGAGCAGTACTTC.